This T cell receptor beta chain was found in a study of OX40 agonist ivuxolimab in advanced cancers. General study points: Clonal expansion among partial responders at 0.1-3.0 mg/kg ranked near the lowest. In CD8+ T cells, expanded clones were on average more numerous than in CD4+. Some of the nonresponding patients also showed low levels of normalized T-cell clonal expansion.

Using immunoSEQ multiplex PCR, the repertoire was profiled, and TCRdb retains in-frame clones only, with some absent. In the table there are tens of thousands of clones, approximately 90% of which are singletons. People who had autoimmune disease history or systemic immunosuppression were excluded. Remarks on this clone: The target antigen is unknown.

Germline CDR1 and CDR2: SGHNT and YENEEA. The CDR3 sequence is 17 residues long. The V end lost 5 bases, the J end lost 4 bases, and 21 bases lay between the germline ends. The sequencing here drew on CD4+ or CD8+ T cells sorted from blood, taken in a trial of the OX40 agonist ivuxolimab. The V and J genes are TRBV11-3 and TRBJ1-5, with a possible D match to TRBD1 (5 bases). The TCR sequence derives from an adult with an advanced solid tumor such as melanoma, head and neck, liver or kidney cancer. The CDR3 spells CASSPIREMRRNQPQHF. The CDR3 coding sequence is TGTGCCAGCAGCCCAATCAGGGAAATGAGACGTAATCAGCCCCAGCATTTT.